The present TCR beta chain was sequenced within a study of T cells in Graves' hyperthyroidism and ophthalmopathy. General study findings and limits: A model using 13 V-J features told ophthalmopathy apart from stable hyperthyroidism. Ophthalmopathy was model-predicted a median about 6 months pre-onset.

This clonotype turned up a few times. Its antigen is as yet unknown. Using RNA transcripts as the source, TCR beta CDR3 regions were amplified. With the HTBI primer set, the TCR CDR3 went through a first round of RT-PCR. TCRdb reprocessed the multiplex PCR reads via MiXCR and lists one record per CDR3 protein. In the table there are approximately 590,000 distinct CDR3 sequences, around a sixth of which are singletons. Patients aged 18 to 65 had newly diagnosed hyperthyroidism lasting under 2 months. Trimming cost V 10 bases and J 0 bases, with 12 bases left between them. This CDR3 contains 14 residues. CDR1 and CDR2 (germline): MNHEY, SVGAGI.

The clonotype originates from a woman aged 25 to 39 with Graves' hyperthyroidism. The specimen was blood. The V and J genes are TRBV6-5 and TRBJ1-4, with D tentatively TRBD1 (5 bases). The CDR3 loop is CATSGTATNEKLFF. The CDR3 region has the DNA TGTGCCACCTCCGGGACCGCAACTAATGAAAAACTGTTTTTT.